These T cell receptor beta chains were read from a single sample in a study of tumor-infiltrating lymphocytes in localized non-small cell lung cancer. Clones were sequenced by immunoSEQ multiplex PCR, and TCRdb holds only the in-frame ones, with some missing. The table lists more than 10,000 clones, roughly 64% of them singletons. The specimen was lung tumor tissue. These receptors came from a human donor with non-small cell lung cancer. CDR3s include the opening cysteine and the closing phenylalanine or tryptophan. The order of the fields is clone size, V gene, D gene, J gene, CDR3 DNA, CDR3 protein. A D gene is named only where the DNA matches it firmly. Clone sizes are given selectively: once, few, many, or a class where the clone is expanded.

clone_size: .; v_call: TRBV6-6; d_call: TRBD1; j_call: TRBJ1-2; cdr3_nt: TGTGCCAGCAGTTACCGGGACAGCTATGGCTACACCTTC; cdr3_aa: CASSYRDSYGYTF
clone_size: .; v_call: TRBV7-9; d_call: TRBD2; j_call: TRBJ2-1; cdr3_nt: TGTGCCAGCAGCTACGGGAGGACTAGCGGGACCTACAATGAGCAGTTCTTC; cdr3_aa: CASSYGRTSGTYNEQFF
clone_size: .; v_call: TRBV5-5; d_call: .; j_call: TRBJ2-7; cdr3_nt: TGTGCCAGCAGCGGCGGGATCCCGAATTCCTACGAGCAGTACTTC; cdr3_aa: CASSGGIPNSYEQYF
clone_size: few; v_call: TRBV29-1; d_call: .; j_call: TRBJ1-2; cdr3_nt: TGCAGCGTTTACAGGGAGACGGGCTACACCTTC; cdr3_aa: CSVYRETGYTF
clone_size: few; v_call: TRBV5-1; d_call: .; j_call: TRBJ1-2; cdr3_nt: TGCGCCAGCAGTTTCGCTACCTCTGACTATGGCTACACCTTC; cdr3_aa: CASSFATSDYGYTF
clone_size: .; v_call: TRBV30; d_call: .; j_call: TRBJ2-5; cdr3_nt: TGTGCCTGGGAGGGGGTAGGTCAGGAGACCCAGTACTTC; cdr3_aa: CAWEGVGQETQYF
clone_size: .; v_call: TRBV6-1; d_call: .; j_call: TRBJ1-3; cdr3_nt: TGTGCCAGCAGTGAAGTTATAGGAAACACCATATATTTT; cdr3_aa: CASSEVIGNTIYF
clone_size: once; v_call: TRBV19; d_call: .; j_call: TRBJ2-7; cdr3_nt: TGTGCCAGTAGTTTGTCGGGGCCCTACGAGCAGTACTTC; cdr3_aa: CASSLSGPYEQYF
clone_size: few; v_call: TRBV7-2; d_call: .; j_call: TRBJ1-2; cdr3_nt: TGTGCCAGCAGCCGACTGACAGATGGCTACACCTTC; cdr3_aa: CASSRLTDGYTF
clone_size: .; v_call: TRBV6-6; d_call: .; j_call: TRBJ1-6; cdr3_nt: TGTGCCAGCAGTTCCGGACGGTCATATAATTCACCCCTCCACTTT; cdr3_aa: CASSSGRSYNSPLHF
clone_size: .; v_call: TRBV30; d_call: .; j_call: TRBJ1-4; cdr3_nt: TGTGCCTCGCAGGGGAGGAATGAAAAACTGTTTTTT; cdr3_aa: CASQGRNEKLFF
clone_size: .; v_call: TRBV18; d_call: .; j_call: TRBJ2-7; cdr3_nt: TGTGCCAGCTCACGCATCCCCCTAACCGAGCAGTACTTC; cdr3_aa: CASSRIPLTEQYF
clone_size: .; v_call: TRBV5-6; d_call: .; j_call: TRBJ2-6; cdr3_nt: TGTGCCAGCAGCCCCCGGCTGTCTGGGGCCAACGTCCTGACTTTC; cdr3_aa: CASSPRLSGANVLTF
clone_size: .; v_call: TRBV18; d_call: TRBD1; j_call: TRBJ2-7; cdr3_nt: TGTGCCAGCTCTCCCCCGGGGACAGGGACCTACGAGCAGTACTTC; cdr3_aa: CASSPPGTGTYEQYF
clone_size: .; v_call: TRBV11-2; d_call: .; j_call: TRBJ2-5; cdr3_nt: TGTGCCAGCAGCTCCTTCGGGGCAGGGGACCAAGAGACCCAGTACTTC; cdr3_aa: CASSSFGAGDQETQYF
clone_size: .; v_call: TRBV29-1; d_call: .; j_call: TRBJ2-7; cdr3_nt: TGCAGCGGGGGGTTCAGCGACTACGAGCAGTACTTC; cdr3_aa: CSGGFSDYEQYF
clone_size: .; v_call: TRBV6-1; d_call: .; j_call: TRBJ1-1; cdr3_nt: TGTGCCAGCAGTAAACAGGGCGCTGAAGCTTTCTTT; cdr3_aa: CASSKQGAEAFF
clone_size: .; v_call: TRBV6-6; d_call: .; j_call: TRBJ2-1; cdr3_nt: TGTGCCAGCAGTTACCTGGACGCGAATGAGCAGTTCTTC; cdr3_aa: CASSYLDANEQFF
clone_size: few; v_call: TRBV5-5; d_call: .; j_call: TRBJ1-3; cdr3_nt: TGTGCCAGCAGCTTTCATCAGGATTCTGGAAACACCATATATTTT; cdr3_aa: CASSFHQDSGNTIYF
clone_size: .; v_call: TRBV28; d_call: .; j_call: TRBJ2-1; cdr3_nt: TGTGCCAGCAACCATCATACTAGTGAAGTCAATGAGCAGTTCTTC; cdr3_aa: CASNHHTSEVNEQFF
clone_size: .; v_call: TRBV9; d_call: .; j_call: TRBJ2-3; cdr3_nt: TGTGCCAGCAGCAGCGGGCTAGCAAGGGGGAACACAGATACGCAGTATTTT; cdr3_aa: CASSSGLARGNTDTQYF
clone_size: few; v_call: TRBV7-9; d_call: TRBD1; j_call: TRBJ2-1; cdr3_nt: TGTGCCAGCAGCACGACAGGGGGGTCCTACAATGAGCAGTTCTTC; cdr3_aa: CASSTTGGSYNEQFF
clone_size: few; v_call: TRBV5-1; d_call: TRBD1; j_call: TRBJ2-2; cdr3_nt: TGCGCCAGCAGCTCGGACCGGGACAGGGCCGCCGGGGAGCTGTTTTTT; cdr3_aa: CASSSDRDRAAGELFF
clone_size: few; v_call: TRBV7-8; d_call: .; j_call: TRBJ1-4; cdr3_nt: TGTGCCAGCAGCTTAGGGCAGAAACTGTTTTTT; cdr3_aa: CASSLGQKLFF
clone_size: .; v_call: TRBV7-2; d_call: .; j_call: TRBJ1-1; cdr3_nt: TGTGCCAGCAGCGGGTCCGGGGATGAAGCTTTCTTT; cdr3_aa: CASSGSGDEAFF
clone_size: .; v_call: TRBV30; d_call: .; j_call: TRBJ1-2; cdr3_nt: TGTGCCTGCTCGATGGGGGTAGGGACGGAATACTATGGCTACACCTTC; cdr3_aa: CACSMGVGTEYYGYTF
clone_size: .; v_call: TRBV5-1; d_call: .; j_call: TRBJ1-6; cdr3_nt: TGCGCCAGCAGCTTGGGGGGGCAGTCCTCCTATAATTCACCCCTCCACTTT; cdr3_aa: CASSLGGQSSYNSPLHF
clone_size: .; v_call: TRBV5-6; d_call: .; j_call: TRBJ1-2; cdr3_nt: TGTGCCAGCAGTGAGGCGGCCTATGGCTACACCTTC; cdr3_aa: CASSEAAYGYTF
clone_size: .; v_call: TRBV29-1; d_call: .; j_call: TRBJ2-7; cdr3_nt: TGCAGCGTTGCCTCCGGGGCCTCCTACGAGCAGTACTTC; cdr3_aa: CSVASGASYEQYF
clone_size: .; v_call: TRBV30; d_call: .; j_call: TRBJ2-3; cdr3_nt: TGTGCCTGGGGAGGGGGGCTCAGCACAGATACGCAGTATTTT; cdr3_aa: CAWGGGLSTDTQYF